This entry lists 23 T cell receptor beta chains sequenced from one sample in a study of T cell responses to AZD1222 COVID-19 vaccine. TCRdb keeps only in-frame clones here, not all; method: immunoSEQ multiplex PCR. This table has 90,000 to 150,000 clones, approximately 90% appearing once. The source was peripheral blood, collected on day 0 of AZD1222 vaccination. The receptors originated from an adult in good health.

The chain recombines TRBV7-8 with TRBJ1-5; no firm D call. The V gene lost 1 base and the J gene lost 7 bases, with 11 bases spanning the gap. Germline V gene sequence: CDR1 SGHVS, CDR2 FQNEAQ. This CDR3 contains 14 residues. Here the CDR3 reads CASSLEGGGQPQHF. CDR3 nucleotide sequence: TGTGCCAGCAGCTTAGAAGGTGGCGGACAGCCCCAGCATTTT. The full variable domain, in which reference TRBV7-8 and TRBJ1-5 provide the parts outside the CDR3, is GAGVSQSPRYKVAKRGQDVALRCDPISGHVSLFWYQQALGQGPEFLTYFQNEAQLDKSGLPSDRFFAERPEGSVSTLKIQRTQQEDSAVYLCASSLEGGGQPQHFGDGTRLSIL.

This chain joins TRBV28 and TRBJ2-3; TRBD2 aligns across 11 bases. Germline CDR1 is MDHEN and CDR2 is SYDVKM. The V segment lost 4 bases and the J segment 3 bases; nucleotides outside the gene matches: 3. The CDR3 is 15 residues long. In DNA, the CDR3 is TGTGCCAGCAGTTCTACTAGCGGGAGAACAGATACGCAGTATTTT. The encoded protein is CASSSTSGRTDTQYF.

The chain has TRBV30 and TRBJ1-4; D is possibly TRBD1 (5 bases). Germline V gene data show CDR1 as GTSNPN and CDR2 as SVGIG (reference sequence). V gave up 6 bases and J gave up 6 bases, with 14 bases separating them. This CDR3 has 13 residues. This chain's CDR3 is CACHAGHYEKLFF. As DNA, the CDR3 is TGTGCCTGCCATGCGGGGCACTATGAAAAACTGTTTTTT.

This rearrangement joins TRBV27 to TRBJ2-7, with 8 bases matching TRBD1. With V trimmed by 5 bases and J by 0 bases, 12 bases remained unmatched. The CDR3 is made up of 17 amino acids. The germline V gene has CDR1 MNHEY and CDR2 SMNVEV (reference sequence). CDR3 amino acids: CASSNARGPQPSYEQYF. The DNA of the CDR3 is TGTGCCAGCAGTAATGCCAGGGGGCCCCAACCCTCCTACGAGCAGTACTTC.

The table lists this clone with a few counts. The V call is TRBV5-1, the J call TRBJ2-2, with 11 bases matching TRBD2. V was clipped by 7 bases and J by 9 bases; unmatched bases: 8. This CDR3 has 14 amino acids. Germline CDR1 and CDR2: SGHRS and YFSETQ. Written as DNA, the CDR3 is TGCGCCAGCCGAGGTACTAGCGGGAGCAGGGAGCTGTTTTTT. It encodes CASRGTSGSRELFF.

This clone was observed a handful of times. The rearrangement links TRBV19 to TRBJ2-2; unclear D gene. This CDR3 contains 11 residues. Germline V gives CDR1 LNHDA, CDR2 SQIVND (reference sequence). V was shortened by 3 bases and J by 13 bases, with 9 bases between the two germline ends. The CDR3 reads CASSMFTRLFF. The CDR3 bases are TGTGCCAGTAGTATGTTCACACGGCTGTTTTTT.

This chain links TRBV6-4 with TRBJ1-5; D is perhaps TRBD1 (5 bases). Per germline, CDR1 MRHNA and CDR2 SNTAGT. V lost 7 bases to trimming and J lost 3 bases, with 16 bases between them. This CDR3 has 15 amino acids. DNA for the CDR3: TGTGCCAGCAAAAATTTTGCAGGGTCCAATCAGCCCCAGCATTTT. Amino acids: CASKNFAGSNQPQHF.

The sample holds a few counts of this clone. This CDR3 reads CASRLAGEGRNEQFF. CDR3 coding DNA: TGTGCCAGCAGATTAGCGGGAGAGGGGAGGAATGAGCAGTTCTTC. The chain carries TRBV6-5 and TRBJ2-1, with 9 bases aligning to TRBD2. The germline gives CDR1 MNHEY, CDR2 SVGAGI. With 6 bases clipped from V and 7 bases from J, the junction kept 10 bases outside the gene matches. The CDR3 is made up of 15 amino acids.

The J gene is TRBJ1-2, the V gene TRBV23-1; D is undetermined. TRBV23-1 is an open reading frame, and its role is uncertain. V lost 6 bases and J lost 4, with 12 bases in between. The CDR3 sequence is 13 residues long. The CDR3 loop is CASRVGLPYGYTF. The CDR3 DNA follows: TGCGCCAGCAGAGTCGGACTCCCCTATGGCTACACCTTC.

This rearrangement joins TRBV11-2 to TRBJ1-1, with 7 bases aligning to TRBD1. Trimming at V came to 5 bases and at J to 4 bases, leaving 4 bases not matched to a gene. The CDR3 has 13 residues. From germline, CDR1 is SGHAT and CDR2 FQNNGV. DNA of the CDR3: TGTGCCAGCAGCGAACAGGGGCCCACTGAAGCTTTCTTT. Its translation is CASSEQGPTEAFF.

The V gene is TRBV5-1, the J gene TRBJ2-1; 8 positions match TRBD1. The CDR3 runs to 16 residues. From germline, CDR1 is SGHRS and CDR2 YFSETQ. The J segment lost 6 bases and the V segment lost 1 base, leaving 9 bases of the junction unmatched. CDR3 loop: CASSLYRGLGGNEQFF. DNA for the CDR3: TGCGCCAGCAGCTTGTACAGGGGGTTAGGGGGCAATGAGCAGTTCTTC.

The V and J genes are TRBV28 and TRBJ1-6; possibly TRBD1 for D (5 bases). The length of the CDR3 is 14 residues. V lost 6 bases to trimming and J lost 8 bases, with 14 bases between them. Germline CDR1 reads MDHEN; CDR2 reads SYDVKM. The CDR3 sequence: CASREGVSYSPLHF. The DNA of the CDR3 is TGTGCCAGCAGAGAAGGGGTTTCCTATTCACCCCTCCACTTT.

The chain uses TRBV10-3 and TRBJ1-1, with a tentative D call TRBD1 (5 bases). The CDR3 contains 15 residues. V lost 7 bases, J lost 10 bases, and 25 bases lay in between. CDR1 is ENHRY and CDR2 is SYGVKD in the germline V gene. The DNA of the CDR3 is TGTGCCATCACCAAAGATGACCTGGCTGGCGGGGGAGCTTTCTTT. Its protein product is CAITKDDLAGGGAFF.

V gene TRBV3-1 (or the pseudogene TRBV3-2) combines with J gene TRBJ2-6, with unresolved D. CDR1 is LGHDT and CDR2 is YNNKEL in the germline V gene (reference sequence). The germline V and J ends were trimmed by 2 bases and 0 bases, with 5 bases remaining between them. This CDR3 comprises 15 residues. CDR3 sequence (DNA): TGTGCCAGCAGCCAATCCGACTCTGGGGCCAACGTCCTGACTTTC. This sequence encodes CASSQSDSGANVLTF.

The chain recombines TRBV15 with TRBJ2-1; TRBD2 matches 11 bases. CDR3 length: 17 residues. Per the germline V gene, CDR1 is LNHNV and CDR2 is YYDKDF (reference sequence). After removal of 0 bases from V and 8 bases from J, the junction contained 9 bases not matched to a gene. The CDR3 spells CATSRDRGTSGAYEQFF. The CDR3 coding sequence is TGTGCCACCAGCAGAGATAGAGGGACTAGCGGAGCATATGAGCAGTTCTTC.

The rearrangement links TRBV5-1 to TRBJ1-2; D ambiguous. Germline V gene data show CDR1 as SGHRS and CDR2 as YFSETQ. V was shortened by 6 bases and J by 4 bases, with 19 bases between the two germline ends. The CDR3 is 15 residues long. CDR3 DNA sequence: TGCGCCAGCACCTTTGGCGGGTCCCGTAGCTATGGCTACACCTTC. This gives the protein CASTFGGSRSYGYTF.

The rearrangement joins TRBV24-1 to TRBJ2-1, with D perhaps TRBD1 or TRBD2 (5 bases each). Trimming pared 1 base from V and 2 bases from J, leaving 11 bases between. The V gene's germline CDR1 is KGHDR and CDR2 SFDVKD. The CDR3 runs to 16 residues. The CDR3 spells CATSDFQGRTYNEQFF. The CDR3 bases are TGTGCCACCAGTGATTTTCAGGGACGGACCTACAATGAGCAGTTCTTC.

The chain couples TRBV7-9 to TRBJ2-1; 12 bases match TRBD1. This CDR3 is built from 16 residues. Trimming at V came to 2 bases and at J to 6 bases, leaving 5 bases not matched to a gene. Per germline, CDR1 SEHNR and CDR2 FQNEAQ (reference sequence). In DNA, the CDR3 is TGTGCCAGCAGCTTACTAGGGACAGGGGGCCTCAATGAGCAGTTCTTC. It is translated as CASSLLGTGGLNEQFF. Full variable domain (missing parts from reference TRBV7-9 and TRBJ2-1): DTGVSQNPRHKITKRGQNVTFRCDPISEHNRLYWYRQTLGQGPEFLTYFQNEAQLEKSRLLSDRFSAERPKGSFSTLEIQRTEQGDSAMYLCASSLLGTGGLNEQFFGPGTRLTVL.

As to this clone: One end of the junction varies from germline; a read error may be responsible. The chain uses TRBV6-1 and TRBJ2-7, with TRBD1 as a possible D gene (6 bases). The CDR3 spans 13 residues. Germline lookup yields CDR1 MNHNS and CDR2 SASEGT. The CDR3: CASSEGQTYEQYF. The CDR3 DNA sequence: TGTGCCAGCAGCGAAGGACAGACCTACGAGCAGTACTTC.

The chain recombines TRBV7-3 with TRBJ2-3; no reliable D call. The CDR3 covers 12 residues. V was clipped by 4 bases and J by 4 bases, with 6 bases between them. Germline CDR1 is SGHTA and CDR2 is FQGTGA. The CDR3 sequence is CASSSTADTQYF. CDR3 sequence (DNA): TGTGCCAGCAGCTCGACGGCAGATACGCAGTATTTT.

The rearrangement links TRBV3-1 (or the pseudogene TRBV3-2) to TRBJ1-5; D gene ambiguous. The V gene's germline CDR1 is LGHDT and CDR2 YNNKEL (reference sequence). The CDR3 has 16 residues. The V end was cut by 0 bases, the J end by 2 bases, with 11 bases between. Here the CDR3 reads CASSQDYRGGNQPQHF. The CDR3 DNA is TGTGCCAGCAGCCAAGATTATCGGGGAGGCAATCAGCCCCAGCATTTT.

This rearrangement joins TRBV7-6 to TRBJ2-1, with TRBD1 matching over 11 bases. The V segment lost 5 bases and the J segment 7 bases; nucleotides outside the gene matches: 10. Per the germline V gene, CDR1 is SGHVS and CDR2 is FNYEAQ. The CDR3 covers 16 residues. CDR3 sequence: CASSQTGQGGRNEQFF. The CDR3 coding sequence is TGTGCCAGCAGCCAAACGGGACAGGGGGGAAGAAATGAGCAGTTCTTC. The variable domain in full, completed from reference TRBV7-6 and TRBJ2-1, reads GAGVSQSPRYKVTKRGQDVALRCDPISGHVSLYWYRQALGQGPEFLTYFNYEAQQDKSGLPNDRFSAERPEGSISTLTIQRTEQRDSAMYRCASSQTGQGGRNEQFFGPGTRLTVL.

The rearrangement joins TRBV6-5 to TRBJ2-2; TRBD1 agrees at 7 bases. V gave up 6 bases and J gave up 4 bases; unmatched junction bases: 5. There are 14 residues in the CDR3. The germline V gene has CDR1 MNHEY and CDR2 SVGAGI. For the CDR3, the DNA is TGTGCCAGCAGGGGACAGAAACTCACCGGGGAGCTGTTTTTT. As protein: CASRGQKLTGELFF.